The 2 T cell receptor beta chains listed next were all sequenced from one sample in a study of blood T cell repertoires in COVID-19. Assay used: immunoSEQ multiplex PCR; TCRdb lists only in-frame clones, some missing. The table has under 400,000 clones, approximately 87% seen once. Sequencing used peripheral blood. Every receptor here comes from a woman in her 30s with COVID-19, enrolled during active disease.

The gene calls are TRBV21-1 and TRBJ2-3; no DNA check was done on the table's D call, TRBD2. TRBV21-1 is termed a pseudogene. The CDR3 is 16 amino acids. CDR3 amino acids: CASSKVRWERTDTQYF. The CDR3 DNA reads as TGTGCCAGCAGCAAAGTTAGGTGGGAGCGGACAGATACGCAGTATTTT.

CDR3 sequence reads: CAAPGTRPYSNQPQHF. Here the CDR3 DNA reads TGTGCCGCTCCCGGGACACGACCTTATAGCAATCAGCCCCAGCATTTT. This sequence joins TRBV24-1 and TRBJ1-5; D is possibly TRBD1 (6 bases). There are 16 residues in the CDR3. Germline assignment: CDR1 KGHDR and CDR2 SFDVKD. V lost 12 bases to trimming and J lost 0 bases, with 20 bases between them.